The 30 T cell receptor beta chains below were found in one sample sequenced in a study of vaccination effects on CD4 cells after COVID-19 (dated by TCRdb to 2021 to 2024). Libraries came from the immunoSEQ multiplex PCR assay. This is the immuneACCESS table as TCRdb keeps it, with only in-frame sequences that have V and J called. A part of the clones is gone; compared with another copy, unresolved V genes explain less than half, and the rest is unexplained. In all, the sample holds tens of thousands of clones, and roughly 78% of those were seen once. 2% of the sample lies in the top ten. The ViraFEST assay stimulated PBMC with viral peptide pools and then used TCR sequencing to identify antigen-specific CD4+ T cell clonotypes by expansion. After more than nine days of culture, CD4+ T cells were isolated with the EasySep CD4+ T cell isolation kit. Participants received two doses of either the BNT162b2 or the mRNA-1273 mRNA SARS-CoV-2 vaccine.

Their antigen targets remain unknown. Sequencing was performed on CD4+ T cells from PBMCs cultured with HCoV-OC43 spike peptides, taken after COVID-19 vaccination. The label giving this sample's cell subset or site can be read as: HCoV-OC43 spike overlapping peptide pool stimulation. The source is a human donor who received a COVID-19 vaccine.

The rearrangement joins TRBV30 to TRBJ1-4; D remains unclear. From germline, CDR1 is GTSNPN and CDR2 SVGIG (reference sequence). Trimming shortened V by 0 bases and J by 5 bases, and 19 bases separated the two germline ends. The CDR3 has 17 amino acids. CDR3 DNA: TGTGCCTGGAGTGTACTCCGGACTGTCATTAGGAATGAAAAACTGTTTTTT. Its translation: CAWSVLRTVIRNEKLFF.

This clone was picked up a small number of times. The chain recombines TRBV5-1 with TRBJ2-1; TRBD2 agrees at 10 bases. CDR1 and CDR2 (germline): SGHRS, YFSETQ. V dropped 2 bases and J dropped 1; count of bases not matched to a gene: 3. The CDR3 consists of 16 residues. The CDR3 loop reads CASSFLAGGSYNEQFF. The CDR3, as DNA: TGCGCCAGCAGCTTCTTAGCGGGGGGTTCCTACAATGAGCAGTTCTTC.

This chain connects TRBV3-1 (or the pseudogene TRBV3-2) to TRBJ1-2; TRBD1 aligns across 11 bases. The CDR3 has 14 amino acids. With V trimmed by 4 bases and J by 7 bases, 5 bases remained unmatched. Germline lookup yields CDR1 LGHDT and CDR2 YNNKEL (reference sequence). The CDR3 spells CASSRGQGAVGYTF. The CDR3 coding sequence is TGTGCCAGCAGCCGCGGACAGGGGGCTGTTGGCTACACCTTC.

The genes are TRBV6-2 or TRBV6-3 and TRBJ1-5; 7 bases line up with TRBD1. From germline, CDR1 is MNHEY and CDR2 SVGEGT. This CDR3 has 15 residues. Trimming cost V 5 bases and J 0 bases; bases outside gene matches: 4. The CDR3 here is CASSRDRNSNQPQHF. The CDR3 bases are TGTGCCAGCAGTCGGGACAGAAATAGCAATCAGCCCCAGCATTTT.

This chain connects TRBV2 to TRBJ2-3; TRBD2 matches at 8 bases. Germline V gene data show CDR1 as SNHLY and CDR2 as FYNNEI. The CDR3 is made up of 13 amino acids. J gave up 8 bases and V 5 bases, and 6 bases lay outside the gene matches. The CDR3 DNA sequence: TGTGCCAGCAGTCCGGGACTAGAAGGTACGCAGTATTTT. Protein sequence: CASSPGLEGTQYF.

The chain has TRBV29-1 and TRBJ1-1, with D possibly being TRBD1 (5 bases). CDR1 and CDR2 from the germline V gene are SQVTM and ANQGSEA. The CDR3 length is 12 residues. Trimming pared 3 bases from V and 5 bases from J, leaving 10 bases between. Written as DNA, the CDR3 is TGCAGCGTTGACGAGGGGCGAACTGAAGCTTTCTTT. This codes for CSVDEGRTEAFF. Complete variable domain (other parts from reference TRBV29-1 and TRBJ1-1): SAVISQKPSRDICQRGTSLTIQCQVDSQVTMMFWYRQQPGQSLTLIATANQGSEATYESGFVIDKFPISRPNLTFSTLTVSNMSPEDSSIYLCSVDEGRTEAFFGQGTRLTVV.

J is TRBJ2-2 and V is TRBV5-1; weak D call: TRBD2 (6 bases). The CDR3 loop spans 15 amino acids. V lost 2 bases to trimming and J lost 1 base, with 9 bases between them. Germline assignment: CDR1 SGHRS and CDR2 YFSETQ. The DNA for the CDR3 is TGCGCCAGCAGCTTATGGGGGGAGAACACCGGGGAGCTGTTTTTT. This encodes CASSLWGENTGELFF.

The chain has TRBV2 and TRBJ1-5; D perhaps matches TRBD1 (5 bases). This CDR3 is 18 amino acids long. Germline CDR1 and CDR2: SNHLY and FYNNEI. V was clipped by 0 bases and J by 1 base, with 16 bases between them. The CDR3 sequence: CASSEAIWGGSSNQPQHF. CDR3 bases: TGTGCCAGCAGTGAAGCAATTTGGGGGGGGTCGAGCAATCAGCCCCAGCATTTT.

The V gene is TRBV4-1, the J gene TRBJ2-5, with D possibly matching TRBD2 (6 bases). CDR1 and CDR2 (germline): MGHRA, YSYEKL. This CDR3 comprises 18 residues. Trimming pared 2 bases from V and 1 base from J, leaving 20 bases between. Here the CDR3 DNA reads TGCGCCAGCAGCCAAAGAGGCGGGACGCCGGCATTCCAAGAGACCCAGTACTTC. It translates to CASSQRGGTPAFQETQYF.

The chain couples TRBV29-1 to TRBJ1-2; no definite D call. V lost 2 bases to trimming and J lost 6 bases, with 7 bases between them. This CDR3 has 11 amino acids. Looked up from germline, CDR1 is SQVTM and CDR2 is ANQGSEA. In DNA form, the CDR3 reads TGCAGCGTTGAATCGGAAAATGGCTACACCTTC. Translating gives CSVESENGYTF. The variable domain in full, completed from reference TRBV29-1 and TRBJ1-2, reads SAVISQKPSRDICQRGTSLTIQCQVDSQVTMMFWYRQQPGQSLTLIATANQGSEATYESGFVIDKFPISRPNLTFSTLTVSNMSPEDSSIYLCSVESENGYTFGSGTRLTVV.

This clone was seen only a few times. The rearrangement joins TRBV6-5 to TRBJ2-2; 7 bases fit TRBD1. Germline V gene lookup returns CDR1 MNHEY and CDR2 SVGAGI. There are 15 residues in the CDR3. Trimming cost V 6 bases and J 4 bases; bases outside gene matches: 8. In nucleotides, the CDR3 is TGTGCCAGCAGACAGGGGCGAACAATCACCGGGGAGCTGTTTTTT. Residues: CASRQGRTITGELFF.

The rearrangement uses TRBV4-2 and TRBJ1-2; D not resolved. V gave up 1 base and J gave up 2 bases, with 8 bases separating them. CDR3 length equals 14 residues. Germline V lookup: CDR1 LGHNA, CDR2 YNFKEQ. CDR3 nucleotides: TGTGCCAGCAGCCAAGCACTGTTAAACTATGGCTACACCTTC. Encoded protein: CASSQALLNYGYTF.

The chain recombines TRBV10-2 with TRBJ1-4, with TRBD1 matching over 7 bases. The CDR3 length is 15 residues. Per the germline V gene, CDR1 is WSHSY and CDR2 is SAAADI. J was trimmed by 7 bases and V by 0 bases; bases with no gene match: 5. DNA for the CDR3: TGCGCCAGCAGTGAGTCACGGAGGGGGCGTGAAAAACTGTTTTTT. Protein sequence: CASSESRRGREKLFF.

The chain links TRBV5-8 to TRBJ2-5; 10 bases are a match to TRBD1. The CDR3 totals 13 residues. V lost 6 bases and J lost 4; bases outside the gene matches: 3. CDR1 and CDR2 (germline): SGHTS, YDEGEE. CDR3 nucleotides: TGTGCCAGCAACCGGGACAGGGGAGAGACCCAGTACTTC. It codes for CASNRDRGETQYF.

The chain uses TRBV24-1 and TRBJ2-5; possibly TRBD1 for D (5 bases). The CDR3 extends over 14 amino acids. Between the trimmed V and J ends, which lost 9 bases and 5 bases, there was a span of 18 bases. From germline, CDR1 is KGHDR and CDR2 SFDVKD. Written as DNA, the CDR3 is TGTGCCACCTCCCCCGACAGCCTCGGGGAGACCCAGTACTTC. This translates into CATSPDSLGETQYF.

This rearrangement joins TRBV5-1 to TRBJ2-1; tentative D call: TRBD2 (6 bases). CDR3 size: 14 residues. Trimming left V 5 bases short and J 4 bases short, with 13 bases between. Germline loops: CDR1 SGHRS, CDR2 YFSETQ. Written as DNA, the CDR3 is TGCGCCAGCAGGGCGTTTGCGGGGTACAATGAGCAGTTCTTC. Encoded protein: CASRAFAGYNEQFF.

This chain joins TRBV29-1 and TRBJ2-2; 9 bases map to TRBD1. V lost 6 bases to trimming and J lost 7 bases; unmatched junction nucleotides: 9. Germline values: CDR1 SQVTM, CDR2 ANQGSEA. This CDR3 has 14 amino acids. In DNA form, the CDR3 reads TGCAGCGTAGAGCCGGGACAGGGAGGCGGGGAGCTGTTTTTT. Encoded protein: CSVEPGQGGGELFF.

The J gene is TRBJ1-1, the V gene TRBV27; D is ambiguous. Trimming left V 1 base short and J 0 bases short, with 6 bases between. The CDR3 covers 14 residues. Germline V lookup: CDR1 MNHEY, CDR2 SMNVEV (reference sequence). The DNA for the CDR3 is TGTGCCAGCAGTTTATTCGGTATGAACACTGAAGCTTTCTTT. Translating gives CASSLFGMNTEAFF.

Of note for this clone: Other DNA sequences in the sample encode the same CDR3. The chain is built from TRBV2 and TRBJ2-3, with D tentatively TRBD2 (5 bases). The CDR3 is made up of 12 amino acids. CDR1 SNHLY and CDR2 FYNNEI come from the germline V gene. The ends were cut back, 3 bases at V and 4 bases at J, with 5 bases in the middle. The CDR3 reads CASSEGADTQYF. For the CDR3, the DNA is TGTGCCAGCAGTGAGGGAGCAGATACGCAGTATTTT. Full variable domain (outside the CDR3, taken from reference TRBV2 and TRBJ2-3): EPEVTQTPSHQVTQMGQEVILRCVPISNHLYFYWYRQILGQKVEFLVSFYNNEISEKSEIFDDQFSVERPDGSNFTLKIRSTKLEDSAMYFCASSEGADTQYFGPGTRLTVL.

The gene calls are TRBV2 and TRBJ2-3; D may be TRBD1 (6 bases). Trimming cost V 7 bases and J 2 bases, with 19 bases left between them. CDR1 is SNHLY, CDR2 FYNNEI, per germline. The CDR3 spans 16 residues. The DNA for the CDR3 is TGTGCCAGCAAGAGCCAGGGGACGTACCTCACAGATACGCAGTATTTT. It translates to CASKSQGTYLTDTQYF.

The V gene is TRBV18, the J gene TRBJ1-1; a weak D match, TRBD1 (6 bases). CDR3 length: 16 amino acids. CDR1 and CDR2 (germline): KGHSH, LQKENI. V lost 5 bases to trimming and J lost 5 bases, with 21 bases between them. The CDR3 loop is CASSTTALQGGTEAFF. DNA for the CDR3: TGTGCCAGCTCAACCACGGCCTTACAGGGAGGGACTGAAGCTTTCTTT.

The V gene is TRBV5-1, the J gene TRBJ2-5; either TRBD1 or TRBD2 may supply D (6 bases each). V lost 0 bases to trimming and J lost 0 bases, with 36 bases between them. This CDR3 comprises 24 residues. Germline values: CDR1 SGHRS, CDR2 YFSETQ. Written as DNA, the CDR3 is TGCGCCAGCAGCTTGGTGGGGCGGTCAGGAGGTGCGGGGCTCGGGGGCCGTGACCAAGAGACCCAGTACTTC. Its translation: CASSLVGRSGGAGLGGRDQETQYF.

This chain joins TRBV11-3 and TRBJ2-2, with TRBD2 matching 7 bases. Trimming removed 5 bases from V and 5 bases from J; junction bases left unmatched: 8. CDR3 length: 15 residues. CDR1 is SGHNT, CDR2 YENEEA, per germline. DNA for the CDR3: TGTGCCAGCAGCCGCACTAGCGATGGGACCGGGGAGCTGTTTTTT. It codes for CASSRTSDGTGELFF.

The V call is TRBV5-1, the J call TRBJ2-3; D unresolved. Germline CDR1 and CDR2: SGHRS and YFSETQ. Trimming stripped 0 bases from V and 1 base from J, with 15 bases between. This CDR3 has 17 amino acids. CDR3: CASSLGRFTDGTDTQYF. In nucleotides, the CDR3 is TGCGCCAGCAGCTTGGGCAGGTTTACAGATGGCACAGATACGCAGTATTTT.

This chain uses TRBV7-2 with TRBJ1-3, with 8 bases matching TRBD1. After removal of 4 bases from V and 0 bases from J, the junction contained 2 bases not matched to a gene. The CDR3 contains 15 residues. Germline values: CDR1 SGHTA, CDR2 FQGNSA. The CDR3 bases are TGTGCCAGCAGCTCGGGACAGGTCTCTGGAAACACCATATATTTT. Translated: CASSSGQVSGNTIYF.

This clone was observed a handful of times. The chain carries TRBV19 and TRBJ1-5; D possibly corresponds to TRBD1 (6 bases). The CDR3 is 13 residues long. The V end lost 5 bases, the J end lost 6 bases, and 11 bases lay between the germline ends. The germline gives CDR1 LNHDA, CDR2 SQIVND (reference sequence). Here the CDR3 reads CASSATGFQPQHF. DNA for the CDR3: TGTGCCAGTAGTGCTACAGGGTTTCAGCCCCAGCATTTT.

This chain connects TRBV3-1 (or the pseudogene TRBV3-2) to TRBJ2-3; D remains ambiguous. V lost 4 bases, J lost 2 bases, and 4 bases lay in between. Germline lookup yields CDR1 LGHDT and CDR2 YNNKEL (reference sequence). The CDR3 covers 12 residues. The CDR3 is CASSRNTDTQYF. The CDR3 coding sequence is TGTGCCAGCAGCCGAAACACAGATACGCAGTATTTT.

The rearrangement uses TRBV7-2 and TRBJ2-5; tentative D call: TRBD1 (5 bases). CDR3 size: 13 residues. V was pared by 5 bases and J by 2 bases, with 9 bases between. Germline lookup yields CDR1 SGHTA and CDR2 FQGNSA. The CDR3 DNA reads as TGTGCCAGCAGCACCAGGGTTCAAGAGACCCAGTACTTC. It yields the protein CASSTRVQETQYF.

The chain carries TRBV12-3 or TRBV12-4 and TRBJ2-3; D unresolved. This CDR3 comprises 12 residues. V lost 6 bases and J 9 bases, leaving 13 bases between the germline ends. The CDR3 sequence is CASSPSLGTQYF. Here the CDR3 DNA reads TGTGCCAGCAGCCCGTCCCTGGGCACGCAGTATTTT.

This clone showed up just a few times. The chain has TRBV6-5 and TRBJ1-6; 10 bases agree with TRBD1. The CDR3 loop spans 14 amino acids. With 8 bases clipped from V and 6 bases from J, the junction kept 4 bases outside the gene matches. CDR1 and CDR2 from the germline V gene are MNHEY and SVGAGI. CDR3 bases: TGTGCCAGCTACCGGACAGGGGGTAATTCACCCCTCCACTTT. This gives the protein CASYRTGGNSPLHF.